One and the same sample provided the 3 T cell receptor beta chains below, sequenced in a study of blood T cell repertoires in COVID-19. Generated by immunoSEQ multiplex PCR, the TCRdb table keeps only in-frame clones and is missing some. This table holds 150,000 or so clones, around 90% found once. Sequencing was performed on peripheral blood. The receptors here all came from a man aged 45 to 65 with acute or convalescent COVID-19.

The V call is TRBV6-5, the J call TRBJ1-5; D call uncertain. Trimming shortened V by 3 bases and J by 5 bases, and 5 bases separated the two germline ends. CDR3 length: 12 residues. Germline CDR1 MNHEY, CDR2 SVGAGI. The CDR3, as DNA: TGTGCCAGCAGTTATCCTTATCAGCCCCAGCATTTT. It specifies CASSYPYQPQHF.

This clone appeared a single time. CDR3: CASSYQGSGNTIYF. CDR3 DNA: TGTGCCAGCAGTTACCAGGGATCTGGAAACACCATATATTTT. J is TRBJ1-3 and V is TRBV6-6; tentative D call: TRBD1 (5 bases). The CDR3 loop spans 14 amino acids. CDR1 is MNHNY and CDR2 is SVGAGI in the germline V gene (reference sequence). V lost 2 bases and J 1 base, leaving 6 bases between the germline ends.

As DNA, the CDR3 is TGTGCCAGTAGTAAAATGGGGAGGGGTTTACAGCCCCAGCATTTT. Amino acids: CASSKMGRGLQPQHF. The chain is built from TRBV19 and TRBJ1-5; D is possibly TRBD1 (5 bases). Germline CDR1 and CDR2: LNHDA and SQIVND (reference sequence). The V end lost 4 bases, the J end lost 7 bases, and 17 bases lay between the germline ends. This CDR3 region has 15 residues.